Listed below are T cell receptor beta chains from one sample, sequenced in a study of blood T cell repertoires in COVID-19. Sequenced by immunoSEQ multiplex PCR; TCRdb stores in-frame clones only, minus some. The data contain 60,000 or so clones, around 80% of them singletons. Sequencing input: peripheral blood. These receptors were obtained from a man in his sixties with acute or convalescent COVID-19. The CDR3 runs from the conserved cysteine through the conserved F or W. A D gene is named only where the DNA matches it firmly. Expanded clones get a size class; other rows say once, few or many, or leave the size out.

J	size	D	V	DNA	CDR3
TRBJ2-7	-	TRBD2	TRBV4-1	TGCGCCAGCAGCCAAGTCCCTCCAGCGGGGGCCTACTACGAGCAGTACTTC	CASSQVPPAGAYYEQYF
TRBJ2-4	-	-	TRBV30	TGTGCCTATAGGCCGGGTGGAAACATTCAGTACTTC	CAYRPGGNIQYF
TRBJ2-5	-	-	TRBV19	TGTGCCAGTAGTAAGGGGAAAGGGGAGACCCAGTACTTC	CASSKGKGETQYF
TRBJ1-1	once	-	TRBV24-1	TGTGCCACCACCGGGGGGCTGAACACTGAAGCTTTCTTT	CATTGGLNTEAFF
TRBJ1-5	-	-	TRBV6-5	TGTGCCAGCAGCCACACGGGGATTGGTCAGCCCCAGCATTTT	CASSHTGIGQPQHF
TRBJ2-7	once	TRBD1	TRBV12-3/TRBV12-4	TGTGCCAGCAGCAGATACAGGGGTTACGAGCAGTACTTC	CASSRYRGYEQYF
TRBJ2-7	-	TRBD2	TRBV5-4	TGTGCCAGCAGCCTCGCGGTAGCGGGTACCTACGAGCAGTACTTC	CASSLAVAGTYEQYF
TRBJ1-5	-	-	TRBV19	TGTGCCAGTACAGAACAGGGAGGGCAGCCCCAGCATTTT	CASTEQGGQPQHF
TRBJ2-5	few	TRBD2	TRBV10-3	TGTGCCATCAGTGAGTCTGAGATAGCGGGGGGGAAGCAAGAGACCCAGTACTTC	CAISESEIAGGKQETQYF
TRBJ1-2	-	-	TRBV18	TGTGCCAGCTCACCAACGGCAGAAGGAGCCTATGGCTACACCTTC	CASSPTAEGAYGYTF
TRBJ2-1	-	-	TRBV29-1	TGCAGCGTTGCTCCAGGGTCCAATGAGCAGTTCTTC	CSVAPGSNEQFF
TRBJ1-5	-	-	TRBV6-5	TGTGCCAGCAGCCGAAACCGGGAGAATCAGCCCCAGCATTTT	CASSRNRENQPQHF
TRBJ1-5	few	-	TRBV5-5	TGTGCCAGCAGCTTGGAGCCGACAGCTAATCAGCCCCAGCATTTT	CASSLEPTANQPQHF
TRBJ1-2	-	-	TRBV2	TGTGCCAGCAGGGAGGGTGATCCCTATGGCTACACCTTC	CASREGDPYGYTF
TRBJ1-5	few	-	TRBV2	TGTGCCAGCAGGGAGACTCGAGATGGCAATCAGCCCCAGCATTTT	CASRETRDGNQPQHF
TRBJ2-2	-	TRBD2	TRBV19	TGTGCCAGTACCGAGGGTCGGGGGGGACCCACGGCCGGGGAGCTGTTTTTT	CASTEGRGGPTAGELFF
TRBJ2-5	few	-	TRBV5-4	TGTGCCAGCAGCTTTAGTGAGACCCAGTACTTC	CASSFSETQYF
TRBJ1-4	once	TRBD1	TRBV2	TGTGCCAGCAGGCGGACAGGAGAAAAACTGTTTTTT	CASRRTGEKLFF
TRBJ1-1	-	-	TRBV5-4	TGTGCCAGCAGCCCCCTTCAGGCTGGAACTGAAGCTTTCTTT	CASSPLQAGTEAFF
TRBJ2-3	-	TRBD1	TRBV9	TGTGCCAGCAGCGTAGTGGGGGACAGGGGAACAGATACGCAGTATTTT	CASSVVGDRGTDTQYF
TRBJ1-5	-	TRBD1	TRBV7-2	TGTGCCAGCAGCTCCCATGCGGGACAGCGTAGCAATCAGCCCCAGCATTTT	CASSSHAGQRSNQPQHF
TRBJ2-2	-	-	TRBV12-3/TRBV12-4	TGTGCCAGCAGGCCGCTAGCAATCGGGGAGCTGTTTTTT	CASRPLAIGELFF
TRBJ2-7	-	-	TRBV5-4	TGTGCCAGCAGCTTGAAGGAGCGCTCCTACGAGCAGTACTTC	CASSLKERSYEQYF
TRBJ2-3	-	-	TRBV4-1	TGCGCCAGCAGCCTAAGAGGGTCAGATACGCAGTATTTT	CASSLRGSDTQYF
TRBJ2-3	-	TRBD2	TRBV5-1	TGCGCCAGCAGCTTGGCGGGGGGAGATACGCAGTATTTT	CASSLAGGDTQYF
TRBJ1-2	once	-	TRBV5-5	TGTGCCAGCAGCTTGGTAGTCTGGGGGGACTATGGCTACACCTTC	CASSLVVWGDYGYTF
TRBJ1-1	-	-	TRBV19	TGTGCCAGTACCCCCGGTCGGGGACGGGGAGGCACTGAAGCTTTCTTT	CASTPGRGRGGTEAFF
TRBJ1-2	-	-	TRBV6-1	TGTGCCAGCAGTGAAAGGGGACAATCCAACTATGGCTACACCTTC	CASSERGQSNYGYTF
TRBJ1-5	-	-	TRBV20-1	TGCAGCCCTAGTTCAGGGGGCAATCAGCCCCAGCATTTT	CSPSSGGNQPQHF
TRBJ1-1	-	-	TRBV6-5	TGTGCCAGCAGCCGTGAGGGAGGGGAGACTTTCTTT	CASSREGGETFF
TRBJ2-5	-	TRBD2	TRBV9	TGTGCCAGCAGCGTAGGGGCGATGGGCGGGGGGTCACAAGAGACCCAGTACTTC	CASSVGAMGGGSQETQYF
TRBJ1-5	-	-	TRBV5-1	TGCGCCAGCAGCTCACAGGGTGGCCAGCCCCAGCATTTT	CASSSQGGQPQHF
TRBJ2-2	once	TRBD2	TRBV4-2	TGTGCCAGCAGCCCCGGGGGGGCCGGGACCGGGGAGCTGTTTTTT	CASSPGGAGTGELFF
TRBJ2-2	-	-	TRBV18	TGTGCCAGCTCACCGCCGGAGGGATTTTTCACCGGGGAGCTGTTTTTT	CASSPPEGFFTGELFF
TRBJ2-5	-	-	TRBV4-2	TGTGCCAGCAGCCAAGAGACCCTAGGGGGGGGGTCTCAAGAGACCCAGTACTTC	CASSQETLGGGSQETQYF
TRBJ2-3	-	-	TRBV24-1	TGTGCCACCAATTCAGGAGGAATCTCAGATACGCAGTATTTT	CATNSGGISDTQYF
TRBJ2-6	-	TRBD1	TRBV24-1	TGTGCCACCAGTTCGGACAGGGAGCCCGTCTCTGGGGCCAACGTCCTGACTTTC	CATSSDREPVSGANVLTF
TRBJ2-1	-	-	TRBV7-2	TGTGCCAGCAGCTTGGACTTGAACAATGAGCAGTTCTTC	CASSLDLNNEQFF
TRBJ1-2	few	TRBD1	TRBV7-9	TGTGCCAGCAGCCCTGGGACAGGGGGATATGTTTATGGCTACACCTTC	CASSPGTGGYVYGYTF
TRBJ2-1	-	TRBD2	TRBV2	TGTGCCAGCAGTCCCTGGGGGACTAGCGGGACAGGGCAGTTCTTC	CASSPWGTSGTGQFF
TRBJ1-3	-	-	TRBV5-1	TGCGCCAGCAGCTTGGCGGGCAGGGCGAGCTCTGGAAACACCATATATTTT	CASSLAGRASSGNTIYF
TRBJ1-3	-	-	TRBV25-1	TGTGCCAGCGCCCGGGATGCAGGAAACACCATATATTTT	CASARDAGNTIYF
TRBJ1-4	-	-	TRBV19	TGTGCCAGTAAACTGGGTGGAGCTCGGACTAATGAAAAACTGTTTTTT	CASKLGGARTNEKLFF
TRBJ2-5	-	TRBD2	TRBV2	TGTGCCAGCAGGGTTAGCGGGGGTGAGACCCAGTACTTC	CASRVSGGETQYF
TRBJ2-7	-	-	TRBV12-2	TGTGCAAGTCGTTACACCGGAGGGATTGGGGAGCAGTACTTC	CASRYTGGIGEQYF
TRBJ1-1	-	-	TRBV5-1	TGCGCCAGCAGCTTAGCGGACAGCCGGGACACTGAAGCTTTCTTT	CASSLADSRDTEAFF
TRBJ1-6	few	TRBD1	TRBV10-3	TGTGCCATCAGTGAGCAGGGGGCAATGGGGTCACCCCTCCACTTT	CAISEQGAMGSPLHF
TRBJ1-6	-	-	TRBV6-1	TGTGCCAGCAGTGAACAGCCCCGCAGCGATTCACCCCTCCACTTT	CASSEQPRSDSPLHF
TRBJ1-6	-	-	TRBV5-1	TGCGCCAGCACCGTGGGGCAAAAGGGGTCACCCCTCCACTTT	CASTVGQKGSPLHF
TRBJ2-5	-	-	TRBV7-9	TGTGCCAGCAGCCCCCGAGCCCCAGAGACCCAGTACTTC	CASSPRAPETQYF
TRBJ1-2	-	TRBD1	TRBV7-9	TGTGCCAGCAGCTTCGGACAGGGGGGTTCGGGCTACACCTTC	CASSFGQGGSGYTF
TRBJ2-2	-	TRBD2	TRBV10-3	TGTGCCATCAGACGGCCCCCTCGGGGGGGGCTGTCGAACACCGGGGAGCTGTTTTTT	CAIRRPPRGGLSNTGELFF
TRBJ1-2	few	-	TRBV7-9	TGTGCCAGCAGCTTAGGGACACGGAAAGGCTACACCTTC	CASSLGTRKGYTF
TRBJ1-5	-	-	TRBV10-3	TGTGCCATCAGCTCCAGCAATCAGCCCCAGCATTTT	CAISSSNQPQHF
TRBJ2-7	-	-	TRBV19	TGTGCCAGTAGTATAGAGGGAGGAATTTACTACGAGCAGTACTTC	CASSIEGGIYYEQYF
TRBJ1-1	-	-	TRBV6-1	TGTGCCAGCAGTGAAGCGACATGGGACACTGAAGCTTTCTTT	CASSEATWDTEAFF
TRBJ2-5	-	TRBD2	TRBV5-6	TGTGCCAGCAGCTTGGCAGACGGGGGGACGAGAGAGACCCAGTACTTC	CASSLADGGTRETQYF
TRBJ2-2	-	TRBD1	TRBV5-5	TGTGCCAGCAGCTCAGGGGGCGGACGCACCGGGGAGCTGTTTTTT	CASSSGGGRTGELFF
TRBJ2-1	-	TRBD2	TRBV18	TGTGCCAGCTCAGCGGGGGTCAATGAGCAGTTCTTC	CASSAGVNEQFF
TRBJ2-2	-	TRBD2	TRBV5-4	TGTGCCAGCAGCTCCGGGACTAGCGGGGGGGCCCCCGGGGAGCTGTTTTTT	CASSSGTSGGAPGELFF